The 17 T cell receptor beta chains listed next were all sequenced from one sample in a study of cytomegalovirus exposure and HLA in healthy donors. The PCR was carried out with 60 Vbeta primers and 13 Jbeta primers. The table came from immunoSEQ multiplex PCR; TCRdb's copy has only in-frame clones and leaves some out. The sample has 210,000 or so clones; 60% to 80% are singletons. The specimen sequenced was PBMCs. These receptors came from a woman in her twenties or thirties in good health and CMV-seropositive.

V usage is TRBV7-3 and J usage is TRBJ1-5; 8 bases match TRBD1. Per germline, CDR1 SGHTA and CDR2 FQGTGA. The V and J ends lost 3 bases and 0 bases, in that order; junction bases with no gene match: 13. This CDR3 is built from 19 residues. CDR3 sequence reads: CASSLTRDRKTSSNQPQHF. CDR3 coding DNA: TGTGCCAGCAGCTTGACCCGGGACAGGAAAACCTCTAGCAATCAGCCCCAGCATTTT.

The CDR3 region has the DNA TGTGCCAGCGTGCCCCGGGACAGGGGGAATCAGCCCCAGCATTTT. It yields the protein CASVPRDRGNQPQHF. The V and J genes are TRBV28 and TRBJ1-5, with TRBD1 matching 11 bases. The germline V gene encodes CDR1 MDHEN and CDR2 SYDVKM. The CDR3 is 15 amino acids. V trimming: 8 bases; J trimming: 4 bases; junction bases outside the gene matches: 7.

The V and J genes are TRBV28 and TRBJ1-4, with 9 bases aligning to TRBD1. This CDR3 contains 17 residues. Losses at the gene ends were 7 bases for V and 10 bases for J; bases not matched to a gene: 19. Looked up from germline, CDR1 is MDHEN and CDR2 is SYDVKM. The CDR3 DNA sequence: TGTGCCAGCACCACCGGCGGGACAGGGTGGGTTCTGGGAAAACTGTTTTTT. This sequence encodes CASTTGGTGWVLGKLFF.

The chain links TRBV10-2 to TRBJ1-2; 7 nucleotides agree with TRBD1. The germline V gene has CDR1 WSHSY and CDR2 SAAADI. The CDR3 consists of 15 residues. V dropped 3 bases and J dropped 7; count of bases not matched to a gene: 11. CDR3 sequence (DNA): TGCGCCAGCAGTGACCCCGGACAGGCTACGGGTGGCTACACCTTC. The encoded protein is CASSDPGQATGGYTF.

The chain employs TRBV28 and TRBJ2-5; 11 bases map to TRBD2. Germline values: CDR1 MDHEN, CDR2 SYDVKM. Losses at the gene ends were 5 bases for V and 5 bases for J; bases not matched to a gene: 10. The CDR3 totals 16 residues. CDR3 region: CASSQTRLAGMETQYF. The CDR3 region has the DNA TGTGCCAGCAGTCAGACGCGACTAGCGGGAATGGAGACCCAGTACTTC. The variable domain in full, with the rest retrieved from reference TRBV28 and TRBJ2-5, is DVKVTQSSRYLVKRTGEKVFLECVQDMDHENMFWYRQDPGLGLRLIYFSYDVKMKEKGDIPEGYSVSREKKERFSLILESASTNQTSMYLCASSQTRLAGMETQYFGPGTRLLVL.

The J gene is TRBJ2-1, the V gene TRBV7-2; TRBD1 agrees at 9 bases. With V trimmed by 0 bases and J by 9 bases, 9 bases remained unmatched. The CDR3 extends over 16 amino acids. CDR1 and CDR2 (germline): SGHTA, FQGNSA. The CDR3 DNA reads TGTGCCAGCAGCTTAGCCTTGGTACAGGGGGCCGGTGAGCAGTTCTTC. Encoded protein: CASSLALVQGAGEQFF.

The genes are TRBV7-2 and TRBJ1-5; no clear D. This CDR3 contains 15 residues. V was shortened by 5 bases and J by 2 bases, with 13 bases between the two germline ends. Germline V gene data show CDR1 as SGHTA and CDR2 as FQGNSA. Here the CDR3 DNA reads TGTGCCAGCAGCCCCGTTACGAGCCGCAATCAGCCCCAGCATTTT. This encodes CASSPVTSRNQPQHF.

The CDR3 here is CAPDAPKDRTYEQYF. The CDR3 DNA reads TGTGCCCCAGACGCACCGAAGGACAGGACCTACGAGCAGTACTTC. The chain joins TRBV27 to TRBJ2-7, with 7 bases matching TRBD1. The CDR3 length is 15 residues. J was trimmed by 2 bases and V by 11 bases; bases with no gene match: 15. The germline V gene has CDR1 MNHEY and CDR2 SMNVEV (reference sequence).

The genes are TRBV15 and TRBJ2-1, with D possibly matching TRBD1 (5 bases). This CDR3 has 15 amino acids. CDR1 is LNHNV, CDR2 YYDKDF, per germline (reference sequence). V lost 0 bases and J 4 bases, leaving 10 bases between the germline ends. CDR3 bases: TGTGCCACCAGCAGAGATGGTCAGGGTTACAATGAGCAGTTCTTC. As protein: CATSRDGQGYNEQFF.

The chain has TRBV23-1 and TRBJ1-5; 12 bases agree with TRBD1. TRBV23-1 is assigned to the ORF class and has an uncertain function. This CDR3 is 17 amino acids long. J lost 0 bases, V lost 7 bases, and 7 bases had no gene match. CDR3: CASKGTGGRYSNQPQHF. In DNA, the CDR3 is TGCGCCAGCAAAGGGACAGGGGGCCGGTATAGCAATCAGCCCCAGCATTTT.

J is TRBJ1-2 and V is TRBV4-3; D is perhaps TRBD1 (5 bases). Germline V gene sequence: CDR1 LGHNA, CDR2 YSLEER. The CDR3 is 17 amino acids. Trimming removed 7 bases at V and 0 bases at J, with 21 bases between. This CDR3 is CASTLQTGPFTNYGYTF. For the CDR3, the DNA is TGCGCCAGCACCCTTCAAACAGGTCCTTTTACTAACTATGGCTACACCTTC.

The rearrangement uses TRBV28 and TRBJ2-7, with 11 bases that match TRBD2. The J segment lost 2 bases and the V segment lost 11 bases, leaving 5 bases of the junction unmatched. CDR3 length: 13 residues. Per germline, CDR1 MDHEN and CDR2 SYDVKM. CDR3 residues: CASFSGRAYEQYF. The CDR3 DNA sequence: TGTGCCTCCTTTAGCGGGAGGGCCTACGAGCAGTACTTC.

This clone turned up a few times. V gene TRBV28 combines with J gene TRBJ1-2, with 7 positions matching TRBD1. The CDR3 loop spans 14 amino acids. Germline values: CDR1 MDHEN, CDR2 SYDVKM. J was trimmed by 4 bases and V by 6 bases; bases with no gene match: 8. CDR3 in DNA: TGTGCCAGCAGCGCAGCCGGGACAGTCTATGGCTACACCTTC. Translated: CASSAAGTVYGYTF.

V usage is TRBV7-9 and J usage is TRBJ2-5, with D possibly TRBD1 on 6 matching bases. Germline V gene sequence: CDR1 SEHNR, CDR2 FQNEAQ (reference sequence). CDR3 length: 18 amino acids. The V gene lost 1 base and the J gene lost 3 bases, with 21 bases spanning the gap. CDR3 DNA sequence: TGTGCCAGCAGCTTAGACCAGGGGTGGGCAGGGGCCGAAGAGACCCAGTACTTC. This codes for CASSLDQGWAGAEETQYF.

The chain links TRBV25-1 to TRBJ2-2, with 11 bases identical to TRBD1. Germline CDR1 and CDR2: MGHDK and SYGVNS. This CDR3 has 18 residues. J was trimmed by 4 bases and V by 3 bases; bases with no gene match: 10. CDR3 amino acids: CASSESGQGVLGTGELFF. The CDR3 region has the DNA TGTGCCAGCAGTGAGTCGGGACAGGGGGTACTCGGCACCGGGGAGCTGTTTTTT.

This clone was recorded once. The chain links TRBV7-9 to TRBJ1-2; D may be TRBD1 (5 bases). Trimming pared 7 bases from V and 1 base from J, leaving 16 bases between. Germline values: CDR1 SEHNR, CDR2 FQNEAQ (reference sequence). This CDR3 region has 15 residues. The CDR3 coding sequence is TGTGCCAGCATCAGGGTGGGCGATCTTAACTATGGCTACACCTTC. Protein sequence: CASIRVGDLNYGYTF. Variable domain in full (rest from reference TRBV7-9 and TRBJ1-2): DTGVSQNPRHKITKRGQNVTFRCDPISEHNRLYWYRQTLGQGPEFLTYFQNEAQLEKSRLLSDRFSAERPKGSFSTLEIQRTEQGDSAMYLCASIRVGDLNYGYTFGSGTRLTVV.

This clone was counted once. This rearrangement joins TRBV15 to TRBJ2-3; the D gene is possibly TRBD1 (5 bases). This CDR3 has 15 residues. Germline V CDR1 and CDR2: LNHNV, YYDKDF (reference sequence). The germline V and J ends were trimmed by 0 bases and 4 bases, with 11 bases remaining between them. The CDR3 spells CATSRDGQGSDTQYF. The CDR3 DNA is TGTGCCACCAGCAGAGATGGGCAGGGATCAGATACGCAGTATTTT.